Sequencing of this T cell receptor (beta chain) was carried out in a study of T cells in Graves' hyperthyroidism and ophthalmopathy. This clonotype was seen at least ten times. RNA transcripts gave rise to amplified TCR beta CDR3 regions. HTBI primers drove first-round RT-PCR of the TCR CDR3. One entry per CDR3 protein, called by TCRdb with MiXCR from the multiplex PCR reads. The table has about 200,000 distinct CDR3 sequences, roughly 18% seen once. V was trimmed by 4 bases and J by 4 bases, leaving 11 bases between them. Germline V CDR1 and CDR2: MDHEN, SYDVKM. The length of the CDR3 is 13 residues. This chain connects TRBV28 to TRBJ2-7; D is unresolved. The sequenced sample was blood. The clonotype originates from a middle-aged man with Graves' hyperthyroidism. CDR3 nucleotide sequence: TGTGCCAGCAGTTACAGTACGCGATACGAGCAGTACTTC. This sequence encodes CASSYSTRYEQYF.